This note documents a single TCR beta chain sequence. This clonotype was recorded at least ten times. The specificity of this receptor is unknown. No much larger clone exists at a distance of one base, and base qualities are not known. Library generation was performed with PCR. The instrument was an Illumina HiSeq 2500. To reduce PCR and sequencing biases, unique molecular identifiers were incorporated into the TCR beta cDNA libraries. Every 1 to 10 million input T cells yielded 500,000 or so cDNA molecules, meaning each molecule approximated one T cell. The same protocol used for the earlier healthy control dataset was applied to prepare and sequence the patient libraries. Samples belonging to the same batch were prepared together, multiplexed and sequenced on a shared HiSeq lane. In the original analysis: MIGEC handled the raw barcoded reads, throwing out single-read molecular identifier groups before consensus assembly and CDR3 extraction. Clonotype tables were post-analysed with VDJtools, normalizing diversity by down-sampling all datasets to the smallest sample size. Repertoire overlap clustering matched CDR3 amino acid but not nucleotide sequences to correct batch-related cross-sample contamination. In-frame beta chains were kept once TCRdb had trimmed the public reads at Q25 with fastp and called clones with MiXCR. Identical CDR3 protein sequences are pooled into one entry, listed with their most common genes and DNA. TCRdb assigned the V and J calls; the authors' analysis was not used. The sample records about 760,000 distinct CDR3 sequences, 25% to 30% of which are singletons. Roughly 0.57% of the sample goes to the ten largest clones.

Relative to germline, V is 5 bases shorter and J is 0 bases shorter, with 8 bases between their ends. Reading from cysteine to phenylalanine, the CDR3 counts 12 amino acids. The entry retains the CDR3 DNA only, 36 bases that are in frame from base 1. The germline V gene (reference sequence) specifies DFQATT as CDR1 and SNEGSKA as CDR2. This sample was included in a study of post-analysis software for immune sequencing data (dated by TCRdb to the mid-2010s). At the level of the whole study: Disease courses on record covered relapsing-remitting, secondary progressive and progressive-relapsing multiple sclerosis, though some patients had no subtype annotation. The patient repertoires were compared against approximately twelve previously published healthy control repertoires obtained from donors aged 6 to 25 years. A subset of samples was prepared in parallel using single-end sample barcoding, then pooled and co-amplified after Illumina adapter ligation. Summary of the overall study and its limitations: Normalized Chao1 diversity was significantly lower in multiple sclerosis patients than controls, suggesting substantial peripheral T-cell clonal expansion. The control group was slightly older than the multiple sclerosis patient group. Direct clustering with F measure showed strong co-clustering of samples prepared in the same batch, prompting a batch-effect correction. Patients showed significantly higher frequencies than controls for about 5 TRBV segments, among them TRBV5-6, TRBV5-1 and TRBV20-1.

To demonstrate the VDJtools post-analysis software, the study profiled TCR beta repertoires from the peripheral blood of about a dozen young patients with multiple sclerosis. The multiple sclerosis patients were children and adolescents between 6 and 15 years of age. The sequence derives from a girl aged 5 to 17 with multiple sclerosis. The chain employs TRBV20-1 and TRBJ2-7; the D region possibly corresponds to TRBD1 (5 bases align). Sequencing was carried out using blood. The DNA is TGCAGTGCTGCCAGGGCCTCCTACGAGCAGTACTTC. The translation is CSAARASYEQYF.